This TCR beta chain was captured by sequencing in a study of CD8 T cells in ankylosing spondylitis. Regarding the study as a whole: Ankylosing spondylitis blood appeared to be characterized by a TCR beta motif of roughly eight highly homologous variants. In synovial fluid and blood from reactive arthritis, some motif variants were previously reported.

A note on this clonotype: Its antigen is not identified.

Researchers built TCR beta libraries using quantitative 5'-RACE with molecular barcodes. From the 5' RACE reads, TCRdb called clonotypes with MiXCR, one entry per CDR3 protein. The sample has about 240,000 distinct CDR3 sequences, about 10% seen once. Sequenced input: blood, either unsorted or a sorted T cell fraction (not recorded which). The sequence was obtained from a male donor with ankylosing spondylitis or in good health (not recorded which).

The CDR3 DNA is TGTGCCAGCAGTTTTCTCCGCTACGAGCAGTACTTC. It is translated as CASSFLRYEQYF. This chain joins TRBV28 and TRBJ2-7; no firm D call. Germline loops: CDR1 MDHEN, CDR2 SYDVKM. V was trimmed by 3 bases and J by 3 bases, leaving 6 bases between them. The CDR3 loop spans 12 amino acids.